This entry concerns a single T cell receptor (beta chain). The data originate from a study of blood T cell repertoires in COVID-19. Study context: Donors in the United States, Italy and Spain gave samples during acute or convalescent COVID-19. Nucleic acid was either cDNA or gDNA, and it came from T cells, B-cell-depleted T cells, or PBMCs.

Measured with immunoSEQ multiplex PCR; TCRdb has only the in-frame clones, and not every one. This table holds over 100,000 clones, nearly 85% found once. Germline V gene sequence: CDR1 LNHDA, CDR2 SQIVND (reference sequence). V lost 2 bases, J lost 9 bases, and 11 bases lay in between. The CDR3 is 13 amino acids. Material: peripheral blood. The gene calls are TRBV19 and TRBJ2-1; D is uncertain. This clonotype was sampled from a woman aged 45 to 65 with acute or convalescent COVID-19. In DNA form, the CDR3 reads TGTGCCAGTAGTATATCGGAAGGCGGTGAGCAGTTCTTC. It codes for CASSISEGGEQFF.